The next 10 T cell receptor beta chains were all read from a single sample in a study of blood T cells in healthy people across ages. Next came a second PCR, run for about 7 to 12 cycles, which used a sample-barcoded 5' primer along with a J-beta primer mix. TCRdb reprocessed the 5' RACE reads with MiXCR, giving one entry per CDR3 protein. The sample holds roughly 900,000 distinct CDR3 sequences, roughly 48% seen once. The sample taken for sequencing was blood. Receptors originate from a man under 40 in good health.

Notes on this clonotype: A single base separates this from a much larger clone, so it may be a read error. J is TRBJ2-4 and V is TRBV7-2; 7 positions agree with TRBD1. The V gene's germline CDR1 is SGHTA and CDR2 FQGNSA. The CDR3 runs 15 residues. V was pared by 5 bases and J by 13 bases, with 17 bases of the junction left unmatched. CDR3: CASSPRTGTYNEQYF. DNA of the CDR3: TGTGCCAGCAGCCCTAGGACAGGAACCTACAATGAGCAGTACTTC.

The chain employs TRBV6-2 or TRBV6-3 and TRBJ2-7; 9 nucleotides line up with TRBD2. Per the germline V gene, CDR1 is MNHEY and CDR2 is SVGEGT. V trimming: 1 base; J trimming: 6 bases; junction bases outside the gene matches: 13. This CDR3 region has 17 residues. CDR3 sequence (DNA): TGTGCCAGCAGTTACTTCGTGGTCGCTAGCGGGGCCGGCGAGCAGTACTTC. This sequence encodes CASSYFVVASGAGEQYF.

Notes on this clonotype: At one end, the junction sequence differs from germline, possibly due to a read error. The J gene is TRBJ2-7, the V gene TRBV28; 8 bases line up with TRBD1. Judging by the DNA end, TRBJ2-5 fits better; the J call may be wrong. In germline, CDR1 is MDHEN, CDR2 SYDVKM. The CDR3 has 15 amino acids. The CDR3 nucleotides are TGTGCCAGCACTTTAGGGGGGACAGGCGTAGAGACCCAGTACTTC. Protein: CASTLGGTGVETQYF.

The sample holds many counts of this clonotype. The chain links TRBV5-5 to TRBJ2-5; D gene uncertain. The V gene lost 0 bases and the J gene lost 2 bases, with 8 bases spanning the gap. The CDR3 consists of 14 residues. Germline lookup yields CDR1 SGHKS and CDR2 YYEKEE (reference sequence). The CDR3 region is CASSLDITQETQYF. The CDR3 DNA follows: TGTGCCAGCAGCTTGGACATTACTCAAGAGACCCAGTACTTC.

The rearrangement links TRBV20-1 to TRBJ2-1, with D tentatively TRBD1 (6 bases). The V gene lost 3 bases and the J gene lost 9 bases, with 18 bases spanning the gap. Per the germline V gene, CDR1 is DFQATT and CDR2 is SNEGSKA (reference sequence). The CDR3 length is 14 residues. CDR3 sequence (DNA): TGCAGTGCTAGTGGCAGGGGTGGGGTGTCTGAGCAGTTCTTC. Amino acids: CSASGRGGVSEQFF.

This clonotype was counted at least ten times. The chain combines TRBV6-4 with TRBJ2-3, with 10 bases that match TRBD2. Germline-derived CDR1 and CDR2 are MRHNA and SNTAGT. J gave up 1 base and V 0 bases, and 1 base lay outside the gene matches. This CDR3 spans 16 amino acids. This CDR3 is CASSDSTSGGTDTQYF. The CDR3 DNA is TGTGCCAGCAGTGACTCTACTAGCGGGGGCACAGATACGCAGTATTTT.

This clonotype was counted many times. V is TRBV29-1 and J is TRBJ2-7; D is possibly TRBD2 (6 bases). V lost 1 base, J lost 4 bases, and 14 bases lay in between. CDR3 length equals 14 residues. Germline CDR1 is SQVTM and CDR2 is ANQGSEA. The CDR3 region is CSVEAPGLMYEQYF. The CDR3 nucleotides read TGCAGCGTTGAAGCTCCGGGACTGATGTACGAGCAGTACTTC.

The chain carries TRBV7-2 and TRBJ2-4; 10 bases fit TRBD1. The DNA end is a closer match to TRBJ2-7, so the J assignment may be wrong. Looked up from germline, CDR1 is SGHTA and CDR2 is FQGNSA. CDR3 size: 14 residues. The CDR3 region is CASSFDRGRYEQYF. The CDR3 coding sequence is TGTGCCAGCAGCTTCGACAGGGGGCGTTACGAGCAGTACTTC.

V gene TRBV5-1 combines with J gene TRBJ1-1, with a weak D call TRBD1 (6 bases). Germline CDR1 and CDR2: SGHRS and YFSETQ. CDR3 size: 16 residues. V lost 2 bases to trimming and J lost 1 base, with 15 bases between them. The CDR3 loop reads CASSLLTGTQNTEAFF. Written as DNA, the CDR3 is TGCGCCAGCAGCTTATTAACCGGGACACAGAACACTGAAGCTTTCTTT. The complete variable domain, with remaining parts taken from reference TRBV5-1 and TRBJ1-1, reads KAGVTQTPRYLIKTRGQQVTLSCSPISGHRSVSWYQQTPGQGLQFLFEYFSETQRNKGNFPGRFSGRQFSNSRSEMNVSTLELGDSALYLCASSLLTGTQNTEAFFGQGTRLTVV.

The sample holds a few counts of this clonotype. This chain uses TRBV5-1 with TRBJ2-1; D is possibly TRBD1 (6 bases). V lost 5 bases to trimming and J lost 4 bases, with 16 bases between them. This CDR3 region has 15 residues. From germline, CDR1 is SGHRS and CDR2 YFSETQ. Here the CDR3 reads CASRDDPQGYNEQFF. In nucleotides, the CDR3 is TGCGCCAGCAGGGACGACCCGCAGGGGTACAATGAGCAGTTCTTC.